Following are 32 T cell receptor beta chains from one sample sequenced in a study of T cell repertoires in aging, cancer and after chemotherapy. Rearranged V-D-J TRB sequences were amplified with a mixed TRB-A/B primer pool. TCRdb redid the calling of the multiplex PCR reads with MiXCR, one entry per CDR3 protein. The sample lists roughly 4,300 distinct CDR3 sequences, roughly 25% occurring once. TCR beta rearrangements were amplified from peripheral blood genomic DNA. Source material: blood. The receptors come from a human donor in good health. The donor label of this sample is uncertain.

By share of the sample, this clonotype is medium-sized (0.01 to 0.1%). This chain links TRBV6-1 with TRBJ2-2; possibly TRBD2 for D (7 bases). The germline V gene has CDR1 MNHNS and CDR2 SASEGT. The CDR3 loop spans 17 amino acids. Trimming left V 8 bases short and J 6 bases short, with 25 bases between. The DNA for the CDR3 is TGTGCCAGCGGACACACCCTAGGGGGGGGGGAGGCCGGGGAGCTGTTTTTT. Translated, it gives CASGHTLGGGEAGELFF.

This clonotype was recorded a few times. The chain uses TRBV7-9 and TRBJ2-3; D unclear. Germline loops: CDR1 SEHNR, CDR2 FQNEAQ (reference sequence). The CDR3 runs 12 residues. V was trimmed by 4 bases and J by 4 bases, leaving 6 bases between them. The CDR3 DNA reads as TGTGCCAGCAGCTCCATACCAGATACGCAGTATTTT. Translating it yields CASSSIPDTQYF.

DNA for the CDR3: TGTGCCAGCAGCGGGTCCCTCAATGAGCAGTTCTTC. Its translation is CASSGSLNEQFF. The gene calls are TRBV28 and TRBJ2-1; D gene unclear. V was shortened by 6 bases and J by 6 bases, with 9 bases between the two germline ends. CDR3 length equals 12 residues. Per germline, CDR1 MDHEN and CDR2 SYDVKM.

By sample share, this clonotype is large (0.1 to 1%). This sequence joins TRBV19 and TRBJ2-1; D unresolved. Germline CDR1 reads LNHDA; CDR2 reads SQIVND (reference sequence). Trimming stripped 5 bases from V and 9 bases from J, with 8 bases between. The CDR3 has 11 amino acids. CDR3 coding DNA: TGTGCCAGTAGTTTAGGGCTTGAGCAGTTCTTC. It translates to CASSLGLEQFF.

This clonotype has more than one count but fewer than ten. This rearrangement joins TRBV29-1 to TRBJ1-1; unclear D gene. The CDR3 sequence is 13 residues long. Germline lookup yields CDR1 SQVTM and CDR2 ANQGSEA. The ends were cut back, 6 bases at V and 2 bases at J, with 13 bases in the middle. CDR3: CSVQSPENTEAFF. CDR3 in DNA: TGCAGCGTCCAGTCCCCGGAAAACACTGAAGCTTTCTTT.

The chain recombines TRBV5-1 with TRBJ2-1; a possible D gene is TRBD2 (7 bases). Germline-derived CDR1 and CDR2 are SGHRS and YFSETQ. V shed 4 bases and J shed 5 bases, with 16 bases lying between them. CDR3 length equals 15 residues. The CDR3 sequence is CASSKGGAGHNEQFF. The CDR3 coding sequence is TGCGCCAGCAGCAAGGGGGGGGCCGGGCACAATGAGCAGTTCTTC.

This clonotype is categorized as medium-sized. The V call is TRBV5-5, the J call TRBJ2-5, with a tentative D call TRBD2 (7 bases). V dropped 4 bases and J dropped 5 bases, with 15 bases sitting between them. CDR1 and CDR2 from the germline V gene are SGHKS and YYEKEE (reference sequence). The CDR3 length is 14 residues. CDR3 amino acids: CASSLLRGGETQYF. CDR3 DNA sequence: TGTGCCAGCAGCCTACTCAGGGGAGGGGAGACCCAGTACTTC.

The CDR3: CASSELRTGRGRDLFF. In DNA, the CDR3 is TGTGCCAGCAGTGAATTACGGACAGGGAGGGGCCGGGACCTGTTTTTT. The V gene is TRBV6-1, the J gene TRBJ1-4; 8 nucleotides match TRBD1. The germline gives CDR1 MNHNS, CDR2 SASEGT. CDR3 length equals 16 residues. Trimming cost V 2 bases and J 14 bases; bases outside gene matches: 16.

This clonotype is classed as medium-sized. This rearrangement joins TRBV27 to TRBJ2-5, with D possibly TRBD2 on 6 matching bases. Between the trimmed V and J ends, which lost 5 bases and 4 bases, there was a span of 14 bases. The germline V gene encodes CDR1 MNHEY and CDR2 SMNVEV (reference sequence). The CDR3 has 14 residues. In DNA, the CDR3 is TGTGCCAGCAGTCCACGGGGGACGCGAGAGACCCAGTACTTC. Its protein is CASSPRGTRETQYF.

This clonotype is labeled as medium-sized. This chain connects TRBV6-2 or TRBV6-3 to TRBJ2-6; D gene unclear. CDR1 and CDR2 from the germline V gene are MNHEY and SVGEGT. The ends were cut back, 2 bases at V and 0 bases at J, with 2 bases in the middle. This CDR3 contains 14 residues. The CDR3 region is CASSYSSGANVLTF. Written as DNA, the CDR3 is TGTGCCAGCAGTTACAGCTCTGGGGCCAACGTCCTGACTTTC.

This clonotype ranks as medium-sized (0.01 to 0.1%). CDR3 residues: CASSDGGTGELFF. For the CDR3, the DNA is TGTGCCAGCAGTGACGGGGGCACCGGGGAGCTGTTTTTT. This chain links TRBV6-4 with TRBJ2-2; D could derive from TRBD1 or TRBD2 (5 bases each). The length of the CDR3 is 13 residues. Germline CDR1 MRHNA, CDR2 SNTAGT. V was trimmed by 2 bases and J by 4 bases, leaving 5 bases between them.

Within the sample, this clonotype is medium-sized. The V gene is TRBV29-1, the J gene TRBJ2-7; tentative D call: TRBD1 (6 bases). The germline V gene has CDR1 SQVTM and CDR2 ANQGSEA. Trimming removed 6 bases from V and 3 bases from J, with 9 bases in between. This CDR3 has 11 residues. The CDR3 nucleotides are TGCAGCGTGGGACATATCTACGAGCAGTACTTC. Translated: CSVGHIYEQYF.

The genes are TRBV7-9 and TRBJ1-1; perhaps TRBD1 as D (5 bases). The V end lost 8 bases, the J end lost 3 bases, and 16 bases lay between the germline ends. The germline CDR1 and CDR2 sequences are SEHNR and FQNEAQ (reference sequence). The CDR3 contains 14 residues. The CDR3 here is CASVRTGQYTEAFF. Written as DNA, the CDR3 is TGTGCCAGCGTCCGGACGGGGCAGTACACTGAAGCTTTCTTT. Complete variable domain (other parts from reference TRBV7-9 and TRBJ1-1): DTGVSQNPRHKITKRGQNVTFRCDPISEHNRLYWYRQTLGQGPEFLTYFQNEAQLEKSRLLSDRFSAERPKGSFSTLEIQRTEQGDSAMYLCASVRTGQYTEAFFGQGTRLTVV.

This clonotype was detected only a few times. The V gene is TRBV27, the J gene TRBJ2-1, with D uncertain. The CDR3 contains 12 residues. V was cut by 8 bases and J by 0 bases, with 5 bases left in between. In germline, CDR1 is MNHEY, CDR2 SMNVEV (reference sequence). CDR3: CASQRSYNEQFF. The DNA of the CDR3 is TGTGCCAGCCAGCGCTCCTACAATGAGCAGTTCTTC.

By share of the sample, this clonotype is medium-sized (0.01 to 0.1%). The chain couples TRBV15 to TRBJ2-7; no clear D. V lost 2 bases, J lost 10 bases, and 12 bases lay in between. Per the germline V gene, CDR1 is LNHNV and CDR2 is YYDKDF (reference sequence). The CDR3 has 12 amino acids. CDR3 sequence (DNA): TGTGCCACCAGCAGACCTCCGGACGTTCAGTACTTC. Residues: CATSRPPDVQYF. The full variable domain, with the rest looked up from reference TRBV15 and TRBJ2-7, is DAMVIQNPRYQVTQFGKPVTLSCSQTLNHNVMYWYQQKSSQAPKLLFHYYDKDFNNEADTPDNFQSRRPNTSFCFLDIRSPGLGDTAMYLCATSRPPDVQYFGPGTRLTVT.

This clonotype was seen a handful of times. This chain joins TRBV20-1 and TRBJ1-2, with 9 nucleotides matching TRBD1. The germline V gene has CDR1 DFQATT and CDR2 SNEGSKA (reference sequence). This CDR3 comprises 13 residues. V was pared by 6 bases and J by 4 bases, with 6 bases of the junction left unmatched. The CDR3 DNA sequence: TGCAGTGCCATACAGGGGGCGCGCTATGGCTACACCTTC. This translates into CSAIQGARYGYTF.

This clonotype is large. DNA of the CDR3: TGCGCCAGCAGTGAGTCCTTCTCAGATACGCAGTATTTT. Its protein product is CASSESFSDTQYF. This chain links TRBV10-1 with TRBJ2-3; no definite D call. Germline CDR1 WNHNN, CDR2 SYGVQD (reference sequence). V was trimmed by 0 bases and J by 4 bases, leaving 5 bases between them. The CDR3 runs to 13 residues.

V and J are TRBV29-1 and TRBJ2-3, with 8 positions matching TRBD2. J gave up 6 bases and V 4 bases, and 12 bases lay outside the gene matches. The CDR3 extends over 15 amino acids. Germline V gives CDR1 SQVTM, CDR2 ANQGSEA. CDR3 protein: CSVGTAGAHRDTQYF. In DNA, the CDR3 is TGCAGCGTTGGGACAGCGGGAGCGCATAGGGATACGCAGTATTTT.

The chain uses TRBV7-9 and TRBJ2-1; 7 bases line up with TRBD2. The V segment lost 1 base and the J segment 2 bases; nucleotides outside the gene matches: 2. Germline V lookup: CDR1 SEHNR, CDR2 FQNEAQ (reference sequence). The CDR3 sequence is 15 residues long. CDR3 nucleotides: TGTGCCAGCAGCTTAGGCGGGGGAGCCTACAATGAGCAGTTCTTC. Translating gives CASSLGGGAYNEQFF.

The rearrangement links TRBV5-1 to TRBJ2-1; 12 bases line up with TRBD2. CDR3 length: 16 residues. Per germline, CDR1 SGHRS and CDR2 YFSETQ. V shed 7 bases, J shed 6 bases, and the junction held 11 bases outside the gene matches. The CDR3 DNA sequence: TGCGCCAGCCTCCCCTTACTAGCGGGAGGAGCCAATGAGCAGTTCTTC. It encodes CASLPLLAGGANEQFF.

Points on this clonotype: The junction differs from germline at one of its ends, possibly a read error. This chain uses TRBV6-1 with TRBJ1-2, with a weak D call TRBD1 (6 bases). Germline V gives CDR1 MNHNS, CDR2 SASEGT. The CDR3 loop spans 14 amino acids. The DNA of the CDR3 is TGTGCCAGCAGCGAAGGGGTGGGGGCGTATGGCTACACCTTC. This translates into CASSEGVGAYGYTF.

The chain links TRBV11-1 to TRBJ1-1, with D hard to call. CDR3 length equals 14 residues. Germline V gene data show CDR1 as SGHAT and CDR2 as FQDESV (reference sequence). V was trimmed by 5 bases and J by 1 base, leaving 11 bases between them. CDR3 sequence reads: CASSPTNTNTEAFF. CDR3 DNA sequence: TGTGCCAGCAGCCCCACCAACACGAACACTGAAGCTTTCTTT.

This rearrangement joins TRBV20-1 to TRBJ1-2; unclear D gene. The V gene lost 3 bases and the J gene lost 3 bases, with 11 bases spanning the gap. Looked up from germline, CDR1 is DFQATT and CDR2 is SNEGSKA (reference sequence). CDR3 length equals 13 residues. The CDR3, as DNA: TGCAGTGCTAGGTCAACCCAAGACTATGGCTACACCTTC. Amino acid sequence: CSARSTQDYGYTF.

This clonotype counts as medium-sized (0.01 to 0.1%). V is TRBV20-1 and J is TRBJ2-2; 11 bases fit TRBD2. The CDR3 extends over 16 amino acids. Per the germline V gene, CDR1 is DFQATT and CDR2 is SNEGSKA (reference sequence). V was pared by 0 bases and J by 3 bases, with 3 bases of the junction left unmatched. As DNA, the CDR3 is TGCAGTGCTAGAGATTCGACTAGCGGGGACACCGGGGAGCTGTTTTTT. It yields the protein CSARDSTSGDTGELFF.

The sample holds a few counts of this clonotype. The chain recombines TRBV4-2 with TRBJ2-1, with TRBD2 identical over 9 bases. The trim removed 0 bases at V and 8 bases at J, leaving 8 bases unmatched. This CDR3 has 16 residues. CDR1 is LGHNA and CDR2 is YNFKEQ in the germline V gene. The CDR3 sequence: CASSQEASGAPHEQFF. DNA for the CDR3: TGTGCCAGCAGCCAAGAGGCTAGCGGGGCCCCCCATGAGCAGTTCTTC.

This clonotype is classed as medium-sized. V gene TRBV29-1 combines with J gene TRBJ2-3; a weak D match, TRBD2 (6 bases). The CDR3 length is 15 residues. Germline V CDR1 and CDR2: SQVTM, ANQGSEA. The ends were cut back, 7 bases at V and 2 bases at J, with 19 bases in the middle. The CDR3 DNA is TGCAGCGCCGAGGGTGGGGGAGGCTTCACAGATACGCAGTATTTT. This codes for CSAEGGGGFTDTQYF.

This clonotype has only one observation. The CDR3 sequence is CASSLDGTGTSGGARETQYF. The CDR3 DNA reads as TGTGCCAGCAGCTTAGATGGGACCGGGACTAGCGGGGGGGCCCGGGAGACCCAGTACTTC. The chain combines TRBV7-2 with TRBJ2-5; 16 bases agree with TRBD2. The junction had 13 bases not matched to a gene; V was cut back by 1 base and J by 5 bases. Germline values: CDR1 SGHTA, CDR2 FQGNSA. The CDR3 length is 20 residues.

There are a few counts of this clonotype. The CDR3 sequence: CASLGGGGTLSNQPQHF. The CDR3 bases are TGTGCCAGCCTGGGTGGGGGAGGGACACTAAGCAATCAGCCCCAGCATTTT. The rearrangement joins TRBV6-1 to TRBJ1-5; a weak D match, TRBD1 (6 bases). Trimming cost V 8 bases and J 1 base, with 21 bases left between them. CDR3 length equals 17 residues. The germline gives CDR1 MNHNS, CDR2 SASEGT.

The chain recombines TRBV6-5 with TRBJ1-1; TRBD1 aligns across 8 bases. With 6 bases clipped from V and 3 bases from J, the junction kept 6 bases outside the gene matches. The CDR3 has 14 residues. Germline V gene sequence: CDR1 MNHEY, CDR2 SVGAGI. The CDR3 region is CASSRDRFYTEAFF. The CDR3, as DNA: TGTGCCAGCAGCCGGGACAGGTTCTACACTGAAGCTTTCTTT.

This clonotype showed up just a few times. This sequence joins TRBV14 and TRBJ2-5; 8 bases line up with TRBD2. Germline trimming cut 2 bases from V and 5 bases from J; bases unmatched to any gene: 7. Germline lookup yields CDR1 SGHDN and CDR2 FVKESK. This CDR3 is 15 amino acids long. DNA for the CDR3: TGTGCCAGCAGCCAACTCCCCGGGGGGGATGAGACCCAGTACTTC. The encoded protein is CASSQLPGGDETQYF.

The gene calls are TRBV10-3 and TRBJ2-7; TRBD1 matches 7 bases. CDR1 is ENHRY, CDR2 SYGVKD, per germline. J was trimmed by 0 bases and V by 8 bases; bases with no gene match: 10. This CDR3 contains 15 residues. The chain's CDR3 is CAICPGTANSYEQYF. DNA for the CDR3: TGTGCCATCTGCCCAGGGACAGCGAACTCCTACGAGCAGTACTTC.

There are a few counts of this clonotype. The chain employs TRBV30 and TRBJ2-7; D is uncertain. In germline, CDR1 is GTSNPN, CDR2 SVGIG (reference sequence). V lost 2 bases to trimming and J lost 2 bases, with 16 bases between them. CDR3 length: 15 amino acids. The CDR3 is CAWSPNGAIPYEQYF. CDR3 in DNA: TGTGCCTGGAGTCCGAACGGCGCAATCCCCTACGAGCAGTACTTC.